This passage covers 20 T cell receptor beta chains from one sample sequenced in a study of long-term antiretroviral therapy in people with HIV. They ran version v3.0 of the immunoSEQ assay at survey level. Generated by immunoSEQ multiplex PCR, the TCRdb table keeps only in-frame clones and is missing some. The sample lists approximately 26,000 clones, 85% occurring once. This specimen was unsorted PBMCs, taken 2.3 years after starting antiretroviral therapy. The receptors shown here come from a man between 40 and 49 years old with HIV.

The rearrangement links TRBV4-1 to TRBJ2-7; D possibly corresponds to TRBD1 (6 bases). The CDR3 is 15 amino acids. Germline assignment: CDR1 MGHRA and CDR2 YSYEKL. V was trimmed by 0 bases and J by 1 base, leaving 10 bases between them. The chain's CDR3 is CASSQDSGESYEQYF. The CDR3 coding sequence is TGCGCCAGCAGCCAAGACTCAGGGGAGTCCTACGAGCAGTACTTC.

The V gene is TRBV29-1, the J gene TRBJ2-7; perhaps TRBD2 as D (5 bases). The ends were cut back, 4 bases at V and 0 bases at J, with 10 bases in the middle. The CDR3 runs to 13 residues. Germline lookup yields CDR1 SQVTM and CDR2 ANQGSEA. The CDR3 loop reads CSVGRESSYEQYF. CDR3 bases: TGCAGCGTTGGTAGGGAGAGCTCCTACGAGCAGTACTTC.

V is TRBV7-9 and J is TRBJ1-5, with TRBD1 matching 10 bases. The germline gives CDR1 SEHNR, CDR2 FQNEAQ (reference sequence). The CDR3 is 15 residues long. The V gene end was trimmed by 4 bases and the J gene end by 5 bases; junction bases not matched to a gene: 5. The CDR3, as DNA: TGTGCCAGCAGCTCTGGACAGGGGGTGGATCAGCCCCAGCATTTT. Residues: CASSSGQGVDQPQHF.

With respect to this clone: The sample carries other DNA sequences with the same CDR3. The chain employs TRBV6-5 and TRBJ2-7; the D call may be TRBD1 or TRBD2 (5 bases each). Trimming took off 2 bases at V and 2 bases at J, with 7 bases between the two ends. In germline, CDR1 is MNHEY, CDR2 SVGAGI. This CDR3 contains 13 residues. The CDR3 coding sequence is TGTGCCAGCAGTTACGGGGGAACCTACGAGCAGTACTTC. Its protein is CASSYGGTYEQYF.

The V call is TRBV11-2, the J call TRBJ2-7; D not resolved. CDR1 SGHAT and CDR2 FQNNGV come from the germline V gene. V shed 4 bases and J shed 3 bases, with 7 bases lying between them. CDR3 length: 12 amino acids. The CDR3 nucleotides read TGTGCCAGCAGCTCTCCCGACTACGAGCAGTACTTC. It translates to CASSSPDYEQYF.

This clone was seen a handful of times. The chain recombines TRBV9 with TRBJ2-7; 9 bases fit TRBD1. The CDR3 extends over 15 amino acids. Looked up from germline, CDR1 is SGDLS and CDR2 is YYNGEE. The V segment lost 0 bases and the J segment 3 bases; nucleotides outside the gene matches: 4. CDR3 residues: CASSVGQGDHYEQYF. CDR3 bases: TGTGCCAGCAGCGTAGGACAGGGGGACCACTACGAGCAGTACTTC. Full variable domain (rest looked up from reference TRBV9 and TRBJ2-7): DSGVTQTPKHLITATGQRVTLRCSPRSGDLSVYWYQQSLDQGLQFLIQYYNGEERAKGNILERFSAQQFPDLHSELNLSSLELGDSALYFCASSVGQGDHYEQYFGPGTRLTVT.

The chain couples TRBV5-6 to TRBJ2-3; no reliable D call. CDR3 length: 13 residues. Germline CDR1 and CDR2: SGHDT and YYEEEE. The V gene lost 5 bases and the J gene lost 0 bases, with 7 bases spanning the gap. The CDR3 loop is CASRTDSTDTQYF. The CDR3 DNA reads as TGTGCCAGCAGAACCGACAGCACAGATACGCAGTATTTT. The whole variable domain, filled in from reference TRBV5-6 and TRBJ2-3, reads DAGVTQSPTHLIKTRGQQVTLRCSPKSGHDTVSWYQQALGQGPQFIFQYYEEEERQRGNFPDRFSGHQFPNYSSELNVNALLLGDSALYLCASRTDSTDTQYFGPGTRLTVL.

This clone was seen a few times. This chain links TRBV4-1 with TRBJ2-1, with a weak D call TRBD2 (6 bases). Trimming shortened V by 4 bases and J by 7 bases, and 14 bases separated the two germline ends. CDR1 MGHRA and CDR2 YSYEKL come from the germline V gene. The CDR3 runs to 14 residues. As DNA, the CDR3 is TGCGCCAGCAGCCCTTTTTATCGGGAGAATGAGCAGTTCTTC. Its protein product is CASSPFYRENEQFF.

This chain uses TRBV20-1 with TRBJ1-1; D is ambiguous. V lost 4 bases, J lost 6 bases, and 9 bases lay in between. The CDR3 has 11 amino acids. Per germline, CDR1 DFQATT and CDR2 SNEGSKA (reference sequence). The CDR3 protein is CSAKRRPEAFF. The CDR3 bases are TGCAGTGCTAAACGACGGCCTGAAGCTTTCTTT.

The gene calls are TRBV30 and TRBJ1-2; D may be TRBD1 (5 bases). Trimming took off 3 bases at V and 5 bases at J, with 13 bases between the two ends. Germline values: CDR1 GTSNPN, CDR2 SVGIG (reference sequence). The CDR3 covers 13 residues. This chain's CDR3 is CAWRERQGYGYTF. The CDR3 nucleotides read TGTGCCTGGAGAGAGAGGCAGGGTTATGGCTACACCTTC.

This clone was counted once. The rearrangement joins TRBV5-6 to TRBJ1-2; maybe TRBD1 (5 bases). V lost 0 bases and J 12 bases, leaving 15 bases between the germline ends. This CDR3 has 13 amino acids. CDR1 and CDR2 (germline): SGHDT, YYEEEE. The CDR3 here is CASSLVGGADHTF. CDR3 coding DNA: TGTGCCAGCAGCTTGGTGGGAGGGGCGGACCACACCTTC.

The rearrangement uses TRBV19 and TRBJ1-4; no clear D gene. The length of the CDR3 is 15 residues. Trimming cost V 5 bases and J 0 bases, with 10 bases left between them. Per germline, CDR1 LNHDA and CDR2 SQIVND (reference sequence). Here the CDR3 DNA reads TGTGCCAGTAGTCCAACGGTAGCAACTAATGAAAAACTGTTTTTT. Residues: CASSPTVATNEKLFF. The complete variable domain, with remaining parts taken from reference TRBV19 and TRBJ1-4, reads DGGITQSPKYLFRKEGQNVTLSCEQNLNHDAMYWYRQDPGQGLRLIYYSQIVNDFQKGDIAEGYSVSREKKESFPLTVTSAQKNPTAFYLCASSPTVATNEKLFFGSGTQLSVL.

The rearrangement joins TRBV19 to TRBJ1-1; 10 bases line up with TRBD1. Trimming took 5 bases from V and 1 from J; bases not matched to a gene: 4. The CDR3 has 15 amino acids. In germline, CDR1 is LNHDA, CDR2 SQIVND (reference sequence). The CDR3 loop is CASSPTGGQNTEAFF. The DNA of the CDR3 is TGTGCCAGTAGTCCGACAGGGGGCCAGAACACTGAAGCTTTCTTT.

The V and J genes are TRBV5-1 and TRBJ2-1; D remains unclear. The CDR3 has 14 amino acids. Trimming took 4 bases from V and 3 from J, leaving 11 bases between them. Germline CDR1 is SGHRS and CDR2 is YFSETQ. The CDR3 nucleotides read TGCGCCAGCAGCCTGGAATATGGCTACAATGAGCAGTTCTTC. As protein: CASSLEYGYNEQFF.

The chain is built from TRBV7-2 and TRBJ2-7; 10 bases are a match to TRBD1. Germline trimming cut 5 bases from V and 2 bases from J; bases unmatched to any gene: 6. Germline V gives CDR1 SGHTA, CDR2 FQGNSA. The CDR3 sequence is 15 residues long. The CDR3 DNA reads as TGTGCCAGCAGCATTGACGGACAGGGGGCCTACGAGCAGTACTTC. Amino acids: CASSIDGQGAYEQYF.

CDR3 in amino acids: CASSPQQGGRSPLHF. The CDR3 bases are TGCGCCAGCAGCCCGCAACAGGGGGGCAGGTCACCCCTCCACTTT. The chain has TRBV4-1 and TRBJ1-6, with 8 nucleotides matching TRBD1. The CDR3 spans 15 residues. The V gene end was trimmed by 4 bases and the J gene end by 10 bases; junction bases not matched to a gene: 9. Germline V gene lookup returns CDR1 MGHRA and CDR2 YSYEKL.

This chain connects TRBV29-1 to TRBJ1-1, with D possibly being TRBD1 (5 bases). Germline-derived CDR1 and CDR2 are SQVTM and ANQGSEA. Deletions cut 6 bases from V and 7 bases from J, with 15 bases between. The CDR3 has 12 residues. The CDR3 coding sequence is TGCAGCGTGTTTCAAAGGGGCAGTGAAGCTTTCTTT. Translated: CSVFQRGSEAFF.

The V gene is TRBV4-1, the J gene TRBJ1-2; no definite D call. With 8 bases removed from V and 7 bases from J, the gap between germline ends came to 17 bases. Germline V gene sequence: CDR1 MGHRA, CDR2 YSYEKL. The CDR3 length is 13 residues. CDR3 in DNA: TGCGCCAGCTCCCCGGTGGGGTGGGGTGGCTACACCTTC. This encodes CASSPVGWGGYTF.

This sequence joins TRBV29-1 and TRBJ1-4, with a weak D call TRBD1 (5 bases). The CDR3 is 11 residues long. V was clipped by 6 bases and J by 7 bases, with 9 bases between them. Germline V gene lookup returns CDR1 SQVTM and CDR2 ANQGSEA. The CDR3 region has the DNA TGCAGCGTCCCGGGGCCTGAAAAACTGTTTTTT. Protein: CSVPGPEKLFF.

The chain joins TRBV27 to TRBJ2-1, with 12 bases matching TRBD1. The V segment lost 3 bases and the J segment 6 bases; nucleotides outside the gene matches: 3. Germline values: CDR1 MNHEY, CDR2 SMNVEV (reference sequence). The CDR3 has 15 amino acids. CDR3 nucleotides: TGTGCCAGCAGTTTTGGGACAGGGGGCGGCAATGAGCAGTTCTTC. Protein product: CASSFGTGGGNEQFF.